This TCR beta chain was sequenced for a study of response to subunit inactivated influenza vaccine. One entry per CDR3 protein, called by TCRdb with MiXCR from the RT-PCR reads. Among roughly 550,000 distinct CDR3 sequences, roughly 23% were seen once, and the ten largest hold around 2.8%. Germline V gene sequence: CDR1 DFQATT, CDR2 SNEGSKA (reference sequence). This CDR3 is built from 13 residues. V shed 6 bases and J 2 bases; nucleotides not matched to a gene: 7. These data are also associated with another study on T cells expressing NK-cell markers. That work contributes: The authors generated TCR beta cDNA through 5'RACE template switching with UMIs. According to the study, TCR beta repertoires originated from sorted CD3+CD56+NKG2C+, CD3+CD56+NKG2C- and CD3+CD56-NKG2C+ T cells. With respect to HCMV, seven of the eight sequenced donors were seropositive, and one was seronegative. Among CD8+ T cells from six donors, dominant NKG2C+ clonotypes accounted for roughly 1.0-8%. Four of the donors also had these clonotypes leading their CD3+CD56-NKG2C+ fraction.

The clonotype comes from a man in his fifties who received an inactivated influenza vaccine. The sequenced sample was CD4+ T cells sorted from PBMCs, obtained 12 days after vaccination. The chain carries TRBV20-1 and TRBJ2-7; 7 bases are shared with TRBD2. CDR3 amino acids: CSAMRGTTYEQYF. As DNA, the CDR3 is TGCAGTGCAATGCGGGGGACCACCTACGAGCAGTACTTC.